This T cell receptor (beta chain) was sequenced in a study of Ad26.COV2.S vaccination and SARS-CoV-2 variants (dated by TCRdb to 2020 to 2023). In the study overall: Vaccine-arm donors were drawn from COV1001, a multicentre, randomized, double-blind, placebo-controlled phase I-IIa trial of Ad26.COV2.S in healthy adults. Ad26.COV2.S was administered intramuscularly at a dose of 5x10^10 or 1x10^11 viral particles, either as one shot or as two shots given 56 days apart. Sequencing of the TCRbeta repertoire served to evaluate the specificity and breadth of SARS-CoV-2-reactive T cell receptors following Ad26.COV2.S vaccination. The TCR-sequenced set comprised approximately 32 samples: around 20 Ad26.COV2.S vaccine recipients, 5 placebo recipients and 8 SARS-CoV-2 convalescent individuals. Trial participants were randomized into five groups of five, in which low-dose or high-dose Ad26.COV2.S was given once or twice, or placebo was given on both occasions. Throughout the experiments and outcome assessment, investigators stayed blinded to trial group allocation. Points the paper makes about the study in general: Spike-specific TCR breadth was higher in Ad26.COV2.S recipients than in placebo recipients (P = 0.0014). Comparable non-spike TCR breadth was observed between vaccine and placebo recipients, consistent with only spike being contained in the vaccine. The authors noted that total T cell responses may have been underestimated by the TCR breadth and depth analyses. Substantial breadth of spike-specific CD8+ and CD4+ T cell responses was reported after vaccination. The study lacked the statistical power to compare responses across vaccine doses or regimens.

TCRbeta CDR3 regions were sequenced with the immunoSEQ Assay. After extraction, genomic DNA underwent amplification by bias-controlled multiplex PCR, followed by high-throughput sequencing. Processing in the source paper ran as follows. To quantify the absolute abundance of every unique TCRbeta CDR3 region, sequences were collapsed and filtered. T cell fraction was estimated by normalizing TCRbeta template counts to usable DNA, with usable DNA measured through amplification of reference genes found in all nucleated cells. Repertoire TCRs were annotated as SARS-CoV-2-specific when V gene, CDR3 amino acid sequence and J gene were exactly matched to a known reactive TCR set. MIRA supplied the reference SARS-CoV-2 TCR set, which was filtered for enrichment in COVID-19-positive ImmuneCODE repertoires so that public or cross-reactive TCRs were removed. Using the MIRA antigens, annotated TCRs were further analysed by specific ORF or by position within an ORF. Breadth was defined as the number of annotated unique rearrangements divided by the total number of unique productive rearrangements, and depth was defined as the summed frequency of the annotated unique rearrangements. Two-sided Wilcoxon rank-sum tests were used to compare TCR breadth between groups. TCRdb's version of the immuneACCESS table is confined to in-frame rearrangements and falls short of the full clone set. An unresolved V gene accounts for under half of the shortfall where checked; the remainder is of unknown origin. V and J calls and clone size are as listed in that table; D and trimming were resolved from the DNA. Recorded for this sample are over 350,000 clones; roughly nine tenths of them occurred a single time. The top ten constitute under 3.5% of the sample.

The sample's treatment or condition, from its label and the paper: some 20 received Ad26.COV2.S at low or high dose, single or two shots; 5 received placebo; per-sample allocation not given. Repertoires of vaccine and placebo recipients were sequenced from samples taken on day 63 after the first injection. In Cohort 1b, around 23 adults aged 18-55 years were enrolled at a single site in Boston, USA, between 29 July and 7 August 2020. Ad26.COV2.S was a replication-incompetent adenovirus type 26 vector expressing a prefusion-stabilized SARS-CoV-2 spike protein from the original Wuhan strain. With respect to this clone: The antigen this receptor binds is unknown. The input lacks base qualities; no much larger clone sits a single base away.

This receptor was taken from a person between 18 and 65 years old who received the Ad26.COV2.S COVID-19 vaccine or a placebo. Sequencing was performed on peripheral blood, taken in a trial of Ad26.COV2.S vaccine versus placebo.

The CDR3: CASSFGGGGNTIYF. At the DNA level, the sequence is TGTGCCAGCAGTTTTGGGGGGGGCGGAAACACCATATATTTT. The chain links TRBV6-6 with TRBJ1-3; the D region possibly corresponds to TRBD1 (6 bases align). The cysteine opens and the phenylalanine closes a CDR3 of 14 amino acids. Solely the CDR3 DNA is kept, with 42 bases framed from the first base. Deletion took 4 bases off V and 4 bases off J, with a span of 11 bases between the germline ends. CDR1 and CDR2 are drawn from the germline V gene (reference sequence): MNHNY, SVGAGI.